The rows below give T cell receptor beta chains drawn from one sample of a study of regulatory T cells in long-lasting Graves disease. Via MiXCR, TCRdb re-called the multiplex PCR reads, giving one row per CDR3 protein. Of some 370,000 distinct CDR3 sequences listed, 23% are singletons. The input for sequencing was peripheral blood mononuclear cells (PBMCs), taken when the disease was refractory, from a patient treated with antithyroid drugs. These receptor sequences come from a woman aged 40 to 50 with Graves disease. CDR3s include the opening cysteine and the closing phenylalanine or tryptophan. Each record gives: clone size, D gene, V gene, J gene, CDR3 length, CDR3 protein, CDR3 DNA. A D gene is named only where the DNA matches it firmly. Where a row states a size, it is once, few, many or the class of an expanded clone; other rows omit it.

clone_size: few
d_call: TRBD1
v_call: TRBV11-1
j_call: TRBJ1-2
cdr3_length: 13
cdr3_aa: CASSPWTGSGYTF
cdr3_nt: TGTGCCAGCAGCCCCTGGACAGGGAGTGGCTACACCTTC

clone_size: few
d_call: .
v_call: TRBV20-1
j_call: TRBJ1-5
cdr3_length: 17
cdr3_aa: CSAQGEGPTLSNQPQHF
cdr3_nt: TGCAGTGCCCAAGGGGAAGGGCCCACCCTGAGCAATCAGCCCCAGCATTTT

clone_size: .
d_call: TRBD1
v_call: TRBV7-9
j_call: TRBJ2-5
cdr3_length: 15
cdr3_aa: CASSSDRVRGETQYF
cdr3_nt: TGTGCCAGCAGCTCGGACAGGGTGAGGGGAGAGACCCAGTACTTC

clone_size: .
d_call: TRBD2
v_call: TRBV6-6
j_call: TRBJ2-3
cdr3_length: 17
cdr3_aa: CASSYSSSGRTLDTQYF
cdr3_nt: TGTGCCAGCAGTTACTCGTCTAGCGGGCGGACTTTAGATACGCAGTATTTT

clone_size: .
d_call: .
v_call: TRBV30
j_call: TRBJ1-4
cdr3_length: 15
cdr3_aa: CAWSFHGTGNEKLFF
cdr3_nt: TGTGCCTGGAGTTTTCACGGGACGGGTAATGAAAAACTGTTTTTT

clone_size: many
d_call: .
v_call: TRBV11-2
j_call: TRBJ1-6
cdr3_length: 12
cdr3_aa: CASSLSTSPLHF
cdr3_nt: TGTGCCAGCAGCTTATCGACGTCACCCCTCCACTTT

clone_size: .
d_call: .
v_call: TRBV20-1
j_call: TRBJ1-4
cdr3_length: 14
cdr3_aa: CSARDDPGAEKLFF
cdr3_nt: TGCAGTGCTAGAGATGACCCAGGGGCCGAAAAACTGTTTTTT

clone_size: many
d_call: TRBD2
v_call: TRBV28
j_call: TRBJ2-5
cdr3_length: 15
cdr3_aa: CASSFPTSVSETQYF
cdr3_nt: TGTGCCAGCAGTTTCCCGACTAGCGTAAGCGAGACCCAGTACTTC

clone_size: many
d_call: TRBD2
v_call: TRBV28
j_call: TRBJ2-7
cdr3_length: 22
cdr3_aa: CASNRPGPSGGLAGEGSYEQYF
cdr3_nt: TGTGCCAGCAATAGACCCGGGCCATCGGGGGGTTTAGCGGGAGAGGGCTCCTACGAGCAGTACTTC

clone_size: few
d_call: .
v_call: TRBV10-3
j_call: TRBJ1-5
cdr3_length: 13
cdr3_aa: CAISADRNQPQHF
cdr3_nt: TGTGCCATCAGTGCAGACCGCAATCAGCCCCAGCATTTT

clone_size: .
d_call: TRBD1
v_call: TRBV6-1
j_call: TRBJ1-4
cdr3_length: 15
cdr3_aa: CASIPGGTGDKKLFF
cdr3_nt: TGTGCCAGCATTCCTGGAGGGACAGGGGATAAAAAACTGTTTTTT

clone_size: .
d_call: .
v_call: TRBV20-1
j_call: TRBJ2-5
cdr3_length: 14
cdr3_aa: CSASLGPRSGTQYF
cdr3_nt: TGCAGTGCTAGCTTAGGGCCCCGTAGTGGGACCCAGTACTTC

clone_size: few
d_call: TRBD2
v_call: TRBV20-1
j_call: TRBJ2-5
cdr3_length: 14
cdr3_aa: CSARVTSGEETQYF
cdr3_nt: TGCAGTGCTAGAGTGACTAGCGGAGAAGAGACCCAGTACTTC

clone_size: .
d_call: .
v_call: TRBV30
j_call: TRBJ1-4
cdr3_length: 15
cdr3_aa: CAWSTPAPWGEKLFF
cdr3_nt: TGTGCCTGGAGTACCCCGGCCCCCTGGGGAGAAAAACTGTTTTTT

clone_size: .
d_call: .
v_call: TRBV20-1
j_call: TRBJ2-1
cdr3_length: 16
cdr3_aa: CSARLYLGGRGDEQFF
cdr3_nt: TGCAGTGCTAGGCTCTACCTGGGGGGGCGAGGAGATGAGCAGTTCTTC

clone_size: .
d_call: TRBD1
v_call: TRBV28
j_call: TRBJ1-5
cdr3_length: 19
cdr3_aa: CASSSPGQGLVYGNQPQHF
cdr3_nt: TGTGCCAGCAGTTCCCCCGGACAGGGGTTGGTATATGGCAATCAGCCCCAGCATTTT

clone_size: .
d_call: .
v_call: TRBV2
j_call: TRBJ2-2
cdr3_length: 15
cdr3_aa: CASMGRGRGTGELFF
cdr3_nt: TGTGCCAGCATGGGGCGGGGCAGGGGAACCGGGGAGCTGTTTTTT

clone_size: many
d_call: .
v_call: TRBV10-3
j_call: TRBJ1-1
cdr3_length: 14
cdr3_aa: CAISESVGGTEAFF
cdr3_nt: TGTGCCATCAGTGAGTCTGTTGGGGGCACTGAAGCTTTCTTT

clone_size: few
d_call: .
v_call: TRBV20-1
j_call: TRBJ1-1
cdr3_length: 13
cdr3_aa: CSARPDRNTEAFF
cdr3_nt: TGCAGTGCTAGGCCGGACAGGAACACTGAAGCTTTCTTT

clone_size: many
d_call: .
v_call: TRBV2
j_call: TRBJ1-6
cdr3_length: 16
cdr3_aa: CASSRRGKGINSPLHF
cdr3_nt: TGTGCCAGCAGTCGAAGGGGGAAGGGGATCAATTCACCCCTCCACTTT

clone_size: .
d_call: .
v_call: TRBV2
j_call: TRBJ2-1
cdr3_length: 23
cdr3_aa: CASSEYSLRLSLIEIWMYNEQFF
cdr3_nt: TGTGCCAGCAGTGAATACAGCCTTAGACTTAGTTTGATCGAGATTTGGATGTACAATGAGCAGTTCTTC

clone_size: few
d_call: .
v_call: TRBV13
j_call: TRBJ1-1
cdr3_length: 13
cdr3_aa: CASSLSGGAEAFF
cdr3_nt: TGTGCCAGCAGCTTATCCGGAGGAGCTGAAGCTTTCTTT

clone_size: many
d_call: TRBD2
v_call: TRBV20-1
j_call: TRBJ2-5
cdr3_length: 16
cdr3_aa: CSAPSSQREGHETQYF
cdr3_nt: TGCAGTGCCCCTTCCTCCCAGCGGGAGGGCCACGAGACCCAGTACTTC

clone_size: many
d_call: .
v_call: TRBV7-8
j_call: TRBJ1-2
cdr3_length: 15
cdr3_aa: CASSLGALGDYGYTF
cdr3_nt: TGTGCCAGCAGCTTAGGGGCCCTCGGGGACTATGGCTACACCTTC

clone_size: .
d_call: .
v_call: TRBV30
j_call: TRBJ1-1
cdr3_length: 12
cdr3_aa: CAWSVLNTEAFF
cdr3_nt: TGTGCCTGGAGTGTACTAAACACTGAAGCTTTCTTT

clone_size: few
d_call: TRBD2
v_call: TRBV5-4
j_call: TRBJ2-7
cdr3_length: 13
cdr3_aa: CASSWGGTNEQYF
cdr3_nt: TGTGCCAGCAGCTGGGGGGGGACCAACGAGCAGTACTTC

clone_size: few
d_call: .
v_call: TRBV12-3/TRBV12-4
j_call: TRBJ2-7
cdr3_length: 15
cdr3_aa: CASSGQGQKHYEQYF
cdr3_nt: TGTGCCAGCAGTGGCCAGGGACAAAAACACTACGAGCAGTACTTC

clone_size: few
d_call: .
v_call: TRBV5-1
j_call: TRBJ2-7
cdr3_length: 14
cdr3_aa: CASKQGATSYEQYF
cdr3_nt: TGCGCCAGCAAGCAAGGGGCTACCAGCTACGAGCAGTACTTC

clone_size: .
d_call: .
v_call: TRBV28
j_call: TRBJ2-1
cdr3_length: 19
cdr3_aa: CASKRVEGWGRGSYNEQFF
cdr3_nt: TGTGCCAGCAAGAGGGTCGAGGGATGGGGTCGAGGGTCCTACAATGAGCAGTTCTTC